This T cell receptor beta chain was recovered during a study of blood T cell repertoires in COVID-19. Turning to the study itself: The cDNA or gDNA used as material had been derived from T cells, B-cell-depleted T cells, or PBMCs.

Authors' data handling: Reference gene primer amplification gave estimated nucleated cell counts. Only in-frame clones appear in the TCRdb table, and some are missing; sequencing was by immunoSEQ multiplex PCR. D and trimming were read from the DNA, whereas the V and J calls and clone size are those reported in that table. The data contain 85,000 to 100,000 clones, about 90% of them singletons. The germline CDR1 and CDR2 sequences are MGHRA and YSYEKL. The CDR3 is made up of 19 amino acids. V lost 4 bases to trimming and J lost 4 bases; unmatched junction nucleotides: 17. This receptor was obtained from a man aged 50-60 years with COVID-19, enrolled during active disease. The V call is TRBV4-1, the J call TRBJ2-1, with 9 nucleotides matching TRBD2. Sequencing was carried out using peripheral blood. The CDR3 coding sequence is TGCGCCAGCAGCCGCTCTTTATCTAGCGGGGTCAAAGAATACAATGAGCAGTTCTTC. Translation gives CASSRSLSSGVKEYNEQFF.